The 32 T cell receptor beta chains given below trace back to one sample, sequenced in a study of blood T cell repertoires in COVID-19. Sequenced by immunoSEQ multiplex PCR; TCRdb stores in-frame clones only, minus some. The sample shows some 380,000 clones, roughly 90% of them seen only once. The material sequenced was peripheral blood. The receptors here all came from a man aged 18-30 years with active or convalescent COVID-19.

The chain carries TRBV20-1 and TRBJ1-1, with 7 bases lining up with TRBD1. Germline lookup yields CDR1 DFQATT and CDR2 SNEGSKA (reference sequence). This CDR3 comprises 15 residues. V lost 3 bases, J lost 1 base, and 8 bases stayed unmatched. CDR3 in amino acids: CSASRDSLKNTEAFF. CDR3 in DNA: TGCAGTGCTAGTCGGGACAGCCTAAAGAACACTGAAGCTTTCTTT.

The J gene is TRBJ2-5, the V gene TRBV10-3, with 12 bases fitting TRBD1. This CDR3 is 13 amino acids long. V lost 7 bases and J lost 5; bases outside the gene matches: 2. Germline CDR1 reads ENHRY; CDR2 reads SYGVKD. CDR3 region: CAIMGQGAETQYF. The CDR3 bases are TGTGCCATCATGGGACAGGGGGCGGAGACCCAGTACTTC.

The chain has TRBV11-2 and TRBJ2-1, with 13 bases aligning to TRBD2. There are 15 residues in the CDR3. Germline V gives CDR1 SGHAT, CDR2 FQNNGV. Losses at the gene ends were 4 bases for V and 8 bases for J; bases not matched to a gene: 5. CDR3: CASSSWTSGSDEQFF. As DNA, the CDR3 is TGTGCCAGCAGCTCCTGGACTAGCGGGAGCGATGAGCAGTTCTTC.

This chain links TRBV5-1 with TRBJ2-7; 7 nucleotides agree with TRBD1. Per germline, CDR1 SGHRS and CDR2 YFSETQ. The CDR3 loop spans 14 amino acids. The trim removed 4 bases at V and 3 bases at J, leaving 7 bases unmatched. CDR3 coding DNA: TGCGCCAGCAGCGGCACAGGGGACGGCTACGAGCAGTACTTC. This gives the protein CASSGTGDGYEQYF. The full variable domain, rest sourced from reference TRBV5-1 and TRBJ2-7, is KAGVTQTPRYLIKTRGQQVTLSCSPISGHRSVSWYQQTPGQGLQFLFEYFSETQRNKGNFPGRFSGRQFSNSRSEMNVSTLELGDSALYLCASSGTGDGYEQYFGPGTRLTVT.

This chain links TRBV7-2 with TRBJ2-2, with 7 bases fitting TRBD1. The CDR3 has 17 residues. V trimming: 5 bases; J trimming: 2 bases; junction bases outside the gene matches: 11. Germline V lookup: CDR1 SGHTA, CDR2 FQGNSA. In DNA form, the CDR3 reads TGTGCCAGCAGCCAGACCTCCGGGACAGATAACACCGGGGAGCTGTTTTTT. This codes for CASSQTSGTDNTGELFF.

The CDR3 is CASKLAGQGGGGEQYF. The CDR3 region has the DNA TGTGCCAGTAAACTGGCCGGACAGGGCGGCGGCGGCGAGCAGTACTTC. V and J are TRBV19 and TRBJ2-7; 8 nucleotides line up with TRBD1. The germline CDR1 and CDR2 sequences are LNHDA and SQIVND (reference sequence). The CDR3 has 16 amino acids. With 7 bases clipped from V and 6 bases from J, the junction kept 17 bases outside the gene matches.

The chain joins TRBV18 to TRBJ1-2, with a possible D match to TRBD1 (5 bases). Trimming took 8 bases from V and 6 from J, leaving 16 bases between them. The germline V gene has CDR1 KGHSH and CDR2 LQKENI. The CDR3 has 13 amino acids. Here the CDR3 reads CASQPTQGHGYTF. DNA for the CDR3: TGTGCCAGCCAGCCTACGCAGGGCCATGGCTACACCTTC.

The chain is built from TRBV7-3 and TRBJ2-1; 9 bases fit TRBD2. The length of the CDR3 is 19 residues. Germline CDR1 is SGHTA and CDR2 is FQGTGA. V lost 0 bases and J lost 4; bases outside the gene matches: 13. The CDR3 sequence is CASSLTGETGGRGYNEQFF. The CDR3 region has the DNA TGTGCCAGCAGCTTAACGGGAGAAACGGGCGGGAGGGGGTACAATGAGCAGTTCTTC.

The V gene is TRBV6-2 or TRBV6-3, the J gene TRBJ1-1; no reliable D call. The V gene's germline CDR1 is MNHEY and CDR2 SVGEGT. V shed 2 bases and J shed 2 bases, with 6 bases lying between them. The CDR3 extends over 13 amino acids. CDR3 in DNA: TGTGCCAGCAGTTACGGCCATAACACTGAAGCTTTCTTT. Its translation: CASSYGHNTEAFF.

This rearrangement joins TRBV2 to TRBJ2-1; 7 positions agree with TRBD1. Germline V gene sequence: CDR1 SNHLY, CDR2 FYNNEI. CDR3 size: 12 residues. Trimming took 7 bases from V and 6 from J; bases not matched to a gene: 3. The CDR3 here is CASIWDSNEQFF. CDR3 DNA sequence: TGTGCCAGCATCTGGGACAGCAATGAGCAGTTCTTC.

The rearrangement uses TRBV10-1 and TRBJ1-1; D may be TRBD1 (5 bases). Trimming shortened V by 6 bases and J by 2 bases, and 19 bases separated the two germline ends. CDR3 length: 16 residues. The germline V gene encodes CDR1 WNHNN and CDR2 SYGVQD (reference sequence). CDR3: CASRETRTPYNTEAFF. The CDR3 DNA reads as TGCGCCAGCAGGGAAACCCGGACACCTTACAACACTGAAGCTTTCTTT.

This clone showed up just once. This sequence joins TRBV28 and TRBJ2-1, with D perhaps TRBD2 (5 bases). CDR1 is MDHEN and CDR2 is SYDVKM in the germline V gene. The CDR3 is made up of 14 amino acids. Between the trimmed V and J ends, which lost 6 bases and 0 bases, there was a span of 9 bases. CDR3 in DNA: TGTGCCAGCAGGGACTTTAGCTCCTACAATGAGCAGTTCTTC. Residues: CASRDFSSYNEQFF. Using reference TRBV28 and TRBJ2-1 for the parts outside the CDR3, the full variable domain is DVKVTQSSRYLVKRTGEKVFLECVQDMDHENMFWYRQDPGLGLRLIYFSYDVKMKEKGDIPEGYSVSREKKERFSLILESASTNQTSMYLCASRDFSSYNEQFFGPGTRLTVL.

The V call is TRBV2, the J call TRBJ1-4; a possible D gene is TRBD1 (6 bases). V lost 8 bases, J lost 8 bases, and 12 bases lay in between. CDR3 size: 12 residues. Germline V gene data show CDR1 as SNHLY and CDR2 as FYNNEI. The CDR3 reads CASRQVKEKLFF. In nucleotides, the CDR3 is TGTGCCAGCCGACAGGTCAAAGAAAAACTGTTTTTT.

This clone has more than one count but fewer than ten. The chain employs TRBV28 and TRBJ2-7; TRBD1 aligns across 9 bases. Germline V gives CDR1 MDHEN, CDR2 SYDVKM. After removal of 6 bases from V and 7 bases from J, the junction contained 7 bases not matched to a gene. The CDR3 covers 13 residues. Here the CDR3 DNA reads TGTGCCAGCAGGAACAGGGGGCTAAGAGAGCAGTACTTC. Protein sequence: CASRNRGLREQYF. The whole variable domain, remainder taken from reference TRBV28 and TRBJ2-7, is DVKVTQSSRYLVKRTGEKVFLECVQDMDHENMFWYRQDPGLGLRLIYFSYDVKMKEKGDIPEGYSVSREKKERFSLILESASTNQTSMYLCASRNRGLREQYFGPGTRLTVT.

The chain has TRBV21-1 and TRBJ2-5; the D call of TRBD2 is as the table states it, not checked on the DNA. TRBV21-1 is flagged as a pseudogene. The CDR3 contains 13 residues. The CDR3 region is CASSSRGPETQYF. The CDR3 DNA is TGTGCCAGCAGCAGTCGGGGTCCGGAGACCCAGTACTTC.

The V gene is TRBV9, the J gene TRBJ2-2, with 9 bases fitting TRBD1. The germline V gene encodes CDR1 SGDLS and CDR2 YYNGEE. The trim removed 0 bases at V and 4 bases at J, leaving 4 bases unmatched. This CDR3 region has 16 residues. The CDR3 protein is CASSVAGTGSTGELFF. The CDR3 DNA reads TGTGCCAGCAGCGTAGCTGGGACAGGGTCCACCGGGGAGCTGTTTTTT.

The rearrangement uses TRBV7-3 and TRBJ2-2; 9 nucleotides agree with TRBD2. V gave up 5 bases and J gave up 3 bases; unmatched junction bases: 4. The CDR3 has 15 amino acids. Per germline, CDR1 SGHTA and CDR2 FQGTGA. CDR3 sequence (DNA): TGTGCCAGCAGCCAGCGGGGGGAGTACACCGGGGAGCTGTTTTTT. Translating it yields CASSQRGEYTGELFF.

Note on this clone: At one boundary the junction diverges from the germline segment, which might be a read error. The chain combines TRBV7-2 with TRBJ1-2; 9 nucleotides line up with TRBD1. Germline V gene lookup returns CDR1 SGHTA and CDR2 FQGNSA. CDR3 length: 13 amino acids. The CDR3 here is CASSLDRGTGYTF. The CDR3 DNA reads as TGTGCCAGCAGTTTAGACAGGGGGACTGGCTACACCTTC.

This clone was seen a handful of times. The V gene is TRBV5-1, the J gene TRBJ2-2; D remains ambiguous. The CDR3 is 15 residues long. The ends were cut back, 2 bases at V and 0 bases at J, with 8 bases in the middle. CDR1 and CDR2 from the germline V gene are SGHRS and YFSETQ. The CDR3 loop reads CASSFYPANTGELFF. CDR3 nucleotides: TGCGCCAGCAGCTTCTACCCGGCGAACACCGGGGAGCTGTTTTTT.

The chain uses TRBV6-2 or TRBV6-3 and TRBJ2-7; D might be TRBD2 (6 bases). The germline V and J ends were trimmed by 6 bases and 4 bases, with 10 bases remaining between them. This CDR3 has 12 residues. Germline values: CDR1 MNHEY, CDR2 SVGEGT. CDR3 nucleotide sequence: TGTGCCAGCAGCCTCGGGGGATACGAGCAGTACTTC. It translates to CASSLGGYEQYF.

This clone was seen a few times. CDR3 region: CASTKRQGWTYEKLFF. In nucleotides, the CDR3 is TGTGCCAGTACTAAAAGGCAGGGTTGGACATATGAAAAACTGTTTTTT. This chain connects TRBV19 to TRBJ1-4; weak D call: TRBD1 (5 bases). V was cut by 7 bases and J by 6 bases, with 21 bases left in between. The CDR3 is made up of 16 amino acids. Germline loops: CDR1 LNHDA, CDR2 SQIVND (reference sequence).

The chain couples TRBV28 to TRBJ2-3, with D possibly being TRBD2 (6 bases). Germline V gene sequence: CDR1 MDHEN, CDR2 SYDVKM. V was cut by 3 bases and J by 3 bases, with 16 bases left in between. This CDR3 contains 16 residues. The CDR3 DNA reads TGTGCCAGCAGTTTTGGAAAGTGGGGGGAGACAGATACGCAGTATTTT. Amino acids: CASSFGKWGETDTQYF.

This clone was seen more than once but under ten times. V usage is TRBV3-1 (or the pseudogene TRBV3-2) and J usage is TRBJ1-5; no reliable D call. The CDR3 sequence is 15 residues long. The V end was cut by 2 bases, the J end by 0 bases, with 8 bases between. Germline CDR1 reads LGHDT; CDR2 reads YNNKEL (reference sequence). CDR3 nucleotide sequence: TGTGCCAGCAGCCAAACAGTTAGTAGCAATCAGCCCCAGCATTTT. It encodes CASSQTVSSNQPQHF.

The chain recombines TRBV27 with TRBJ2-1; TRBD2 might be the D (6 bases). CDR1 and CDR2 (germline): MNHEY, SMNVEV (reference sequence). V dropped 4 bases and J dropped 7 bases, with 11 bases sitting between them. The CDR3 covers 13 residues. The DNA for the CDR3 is TGTGCCAGCAGTTCCTGGACTATAAATGAGCAGTTCTTC. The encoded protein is CASSSWTINEQFF.

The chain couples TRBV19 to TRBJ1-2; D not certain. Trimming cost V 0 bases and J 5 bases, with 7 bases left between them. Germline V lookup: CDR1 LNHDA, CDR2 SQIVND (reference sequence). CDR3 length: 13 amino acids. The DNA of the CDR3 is TGTGCCAGTAGTATAGATAGAGGTTATGGCTACACCTTC. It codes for CASSIDRGYGYTF.

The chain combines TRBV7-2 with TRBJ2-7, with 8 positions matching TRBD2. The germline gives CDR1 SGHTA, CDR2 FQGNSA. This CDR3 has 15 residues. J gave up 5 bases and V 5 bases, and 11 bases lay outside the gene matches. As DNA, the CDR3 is TGTGCCAGCAGCGCGGGGAGCGGGAGCACAAACGAGCAGTACTTC. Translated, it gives CASSAGSGSTNEQYF.

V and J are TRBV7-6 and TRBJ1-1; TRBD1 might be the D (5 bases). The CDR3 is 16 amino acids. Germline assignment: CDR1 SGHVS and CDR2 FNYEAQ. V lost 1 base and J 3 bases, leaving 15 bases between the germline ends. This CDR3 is CASSLESGLSHTEAFF. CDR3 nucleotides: TGTGCCAGCAGCTTAGAATCAGGGCTCTCTCACACTGAAGCTTTCTTT.

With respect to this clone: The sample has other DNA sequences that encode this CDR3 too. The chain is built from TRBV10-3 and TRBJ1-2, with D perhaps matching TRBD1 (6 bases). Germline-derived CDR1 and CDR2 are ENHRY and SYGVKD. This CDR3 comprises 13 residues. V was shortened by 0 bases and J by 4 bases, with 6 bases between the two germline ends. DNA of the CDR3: TGTGCCATCAGTGAGTCAGGGGGCTATGGCTACACCTTC. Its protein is CAISESGGYGYTF.

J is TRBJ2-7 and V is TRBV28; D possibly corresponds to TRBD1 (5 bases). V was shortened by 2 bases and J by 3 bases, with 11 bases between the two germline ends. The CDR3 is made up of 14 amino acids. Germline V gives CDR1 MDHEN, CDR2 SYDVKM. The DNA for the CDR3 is TGTGCCAGCAGTTTAGGGCAGGGAATCTACGAGCAGTACTTC. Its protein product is CASSLGQGIYEQYF.

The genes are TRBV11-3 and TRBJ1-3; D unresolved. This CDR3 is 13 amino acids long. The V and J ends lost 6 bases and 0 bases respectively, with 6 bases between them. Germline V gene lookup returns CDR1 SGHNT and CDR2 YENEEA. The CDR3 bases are TGTGCCAGCAGTCAGTACTCTGGAAACACCATATATTTT. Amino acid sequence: CASSQYSGNTIYF. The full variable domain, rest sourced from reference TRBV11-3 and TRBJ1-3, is EAGVVQSPRYKIIEKKQPVAFWCNPISGHNTLYWYLQNLGQGPELLIRYENEEAVDDSQLPKDRFSAERLKGVDSTLKIQPAELGDSAVYLCASSQYSGNTIYFGEGSWLTVV.

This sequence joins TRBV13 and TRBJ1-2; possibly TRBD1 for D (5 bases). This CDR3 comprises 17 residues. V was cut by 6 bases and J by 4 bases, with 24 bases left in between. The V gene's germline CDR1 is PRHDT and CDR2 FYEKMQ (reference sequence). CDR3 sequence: CASSPLLRRGLGYGYTF. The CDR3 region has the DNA TGTGCCAGCAGTCCTCTCCTTCGACGGGGACTGGGCTATGGCTACACCTTC.

The CDR3 nucleotides are TGCGCCAGCAGCCAAGAATCTGGGACAGGTTCGTATGGCTACACCTTC. Amino acids: CASSQESGTGSYGYTF. The chain couples TRBV4-3 to TRBJ1-2, with 8 bases aligning to TRBD1. Germline CDR1 LGHNA, CDR2 YSLEER. The trim removed 0 bases at V and 5 bases at J, leaving 8 bases unmatched. The CDR3 runs 16 residues.